Described below is a single TCR beta chain sequence and its context. The target of this receptor is not known. No much larger clone is present one base from it, and per-base qualities are unavailable. Donors were 39 systemically healthy Caucasian individuals from Russia aged 6 to 90 years. Around 9.7 milliliters of peripheral blood were collected from each donor into EDTA-treated Vacutainer tubes. Ficoll-Paque density-gradient centrifugation was used to isolate PBMCs, with at least 6 million per sample. Trizol reagent was used to extract total RNA from PBMCs, with at least 6 micrograms per sample. The percentages of naive CD45RAhigh/CD27high T cells were determined by flow cytometry on a PBMC aliquot from every donor. The entry originates in a study of blood T cells in healthy people across ages (dated by TCRdb to the mid-2010s). Study-wide context: Template switching captured roughly one uniquely barcoded TCR beta cDNA molecule per two T cells in model experiments. To track age-related changes in TCR beta repertoire diversity, the study relied on deep sequencing normalized with unique cDNA molecular identifiers. The donors were split into four age groups: young (average 16 years), middle-aged (more than 35), aged (roughly 60) and long-lived (roughly 86). To avoid experimental bias, donors of different ages were distributed randomly across sequencing lanes. Using the same blood draw, the study looked at two additional independent replicas of 1 million unique cDNA reads for two donors, one aged 18 to 29 and the other aged 80 or older. General study outcomes and caveats: As age increased, observed TCR beta diversity per million T cells dropped in a roughly linear way, and a significant reduction was already evident by age roughly 40. A strong correlation was found between observed TCR beta diversity and the percentage of naive T cells measured by flow cytometry. Total diversity estimates from one million sequenced T cells were considered lower bounds and underestimates. Because the CMV infection status of the donors was unknown, age-related changes in expanded clonotypes may potentially have been confounded. Compared with the aged group, the long-lived group had more naive CD4+ T cells, fewer expanded clones and increased TCR diversity, suggesting age selection. Bulk unsorted PBMC profiling prevented conclusive comparison of naive and antigen-experienced compartments.

Libraries were built with 5' RACE. Sequencing was performed on an Illumina HiSeq 2500. A second roughly 7 to 12 cycle PCR used a sample-barcoded 5' primer and a J-beta primer mix. Each TCR beta cDNA molecule received a unique molecular identifier from a template-switch 5' adaptor carrying 12 random nucleotides. Each sample yielded at least 2.5 million CDR3-containing paired-end reads. All of the RNA was converted into first-strand cDNA using the Mint cDNA synthesis kit, with a TRBC-specific oligonucleotide serving as the primer. All cDNA was treated with uracil-DNA glycosylase and then went through a first 18-cycle PCR with the universal primers M1SS and BC2_uni_R. The authors processed their data as follows. Each sample was normalized by randomly selecting 1 million high-quality reads, each carrying a distinct molecular identifier. Instead of being binned into consensus sequences, reads with shared molecular identifiers were discarded. MiTCR, set to a Q25 quality threshold and the strictest error-elimination algorithm, was used for CDR3 identification, clonotype clustering and error correction. A nonparametric unseen species model using Euler transformation provided a lower-bound estimate of total TCR beta diversity. The public reads were reanalyzed by TCRdb: fastp trimming at Q25, MiXCR alignment, in-frame beta chains only. Each record represents a unique CDR3 protein, reported with the most common genes and DNA among its rows. The V and J calls and clone size are TCRdb's, not the authors'. The sample table holds about 400,000 distinct CDR3 sequences, of which roughly half were seen once. The ten largest clones represent over 40% of the sample.

The sequenced sample was blood. The TCR originated in a man aged 55 to 70 in good health.

The CDR3 region: CASSSRWLAGDSNKYEQYF. The bases read TGTGCCAGCAGTTCCCGGTGGCTAGCGGGCGATTCTAATAAATACGAGCAGTACTTC. The chain is encoded by TRBV6-2 or TRBV6-3 joined to TRBJ2-7, with 8 bases aligning to TRBD2. Based on the germline V gene, the CDR1 and CDR2 sequences are MNHEY and SVGEGT. V lost 4 bases and J lost 4 bases, and the count of bases not matched to a germline gene is 21. The CDR3 measures 19 amino acids from cysteine to phenylalanine. The CDR3 DNA has 57 bases and is translated from base 1.